The rows below give T cell receptor beta chains drawn from one sample of a study of response to subunit inactivated influenza vaccine. TCRdb fed the RT-PCR reads into MiXCR, producing one record per CDR3 protein. Among about 240,000 distinct CDR3 sequences, 9% to 15% were seen once, and the ten largest hold 7.8%. This material consisted of non-naive T cells sorted from PBMCs, taken approximately 15 days before vaccination. The source of these receptors is a man aged 50 to 60 who received an inactivated influenza vaccine. The CDR3 runs from the conserved cysteine through the conserved F or W. Fields, in order: CDR3 DNA, CDR3 protein, V gene, J gene, D gene, clone size. A D gene is named only where the DNA matches it firmly. Expanded clones get a size class; other rows say once, few or many, or leave the size out.

TGTGCCAGCAGCTTAGTTTCCGGGACCAAAGGAGAACTGTTTTTT	CASSLVSGTKGELFF	TRBV7-8	TRBJ1-4	-	-
TGTGCCAGCAGCCAGGGGTCTGGGTATGAGCAGTTCTTC	CASSQGSGYEQFF	TRBV14	TRBJ2-1	-	-
TGTGCCAGCAGTCAGGACTATGGCTACACCTTC	CASSQDYGYTF	TRBV6-1	TRBJ1-2	-	many
TGCGCCAGCAGCCAAGAGGTCCGGGGATTCACTGAAGCTTTCTTT	CASSQEVRGFTEAFF	TRBV4-3	TRBJ1-1	-	few
TGTGCCAGCACTTCAAACGGGCCCTCCGGCAATGAGCAGTTCTTC	CASTSNGPSGNEQFF	TRBV12-3/TRBV12-4	TRBJ2-1	-	many
TGTGCCACCAGGGGAGACCCGGGGACAGATTACAATGAGCAGTTCTTC	CATRGDPGTDYNEQFF	TRBV24-1	TRBJ2-1	TRBD1	many
TGTGCCAGCAGTTACAGCTTCCAAGAGACCCAGTACTTC	CASSYSFQETQYF	TRBV6-2/TRBV6-3	TRBJ2-5	-	few
TGTGCCAGCAGCTTACTTGCTAGTTTGGATGAGCAGTTCTTC	CASSLLASLDEQFF	TRBV7-2	TRBJ2-1	-	many
TGTGCCAGCAGTTACGGTTCAACAAATCCCTACGAGCAGTACTTC	CASSYGSTNPYEQYF	TRBV6-2/TRBV6-3	TRBJ2-7	-	few
TGTGCCAGCAGGCCCCCGGGCTCCCCCACAGATACGCAGTATTTT	CASRPPGSPTDTQYF	TRBV28	TRBJ2-3	-	-
TGTGCCACCAGTGGCGGAGGAGGGGAGACCCAGTACTTC	CATSGGGGETQYF	TRBV24-1	TRBJ2-5	-	medium-sized
TGCGCCAGCAGCCAATCACTTCCTGGAGCTAATGAAAAACTGTTTTTT	CASSQSLPGANEKLFF	TRBV4-3	TRBJ1-4	-	many
TGTGCCAGCAGTGAGACGACAGGGTTCGGGGAGCTGTTTTTT	CASSETTGFGELFF	TRBV2	TRBJ2-2	TRBD1	-
TGTGCCAGCAGTGAATACCTCTATACCGGGACAGGGAAGAACACCATATATTTT	CASSEYLYTGTGKNTIYF	TRBV25-1	TRBJ1-3	TRBD1	many
TGCAGTGCTGGGGGAGGACAGGTCACAGATACGCAGTATTTT	CSAGGGQVTDTQYF	TRBV20-1	TRBJ2-3	-	many